This T cell receptor beta chain was identified in a study of blood T cell repertoires in COVID-19. Using immunoSEQ multiplex PCR, the repertoire was profiled, and TCRdb retains in-frame clones only, with some absent. The top ten clones hold roughly 6.2% of a sample with nearly 200,000 clones, roughly 84% of them seen once. This clone showed up just once. The V and J ends lost 3 bases and 4 bases respectively, with 9 bases between them. CDR3 size: 13 residues. Germline V CDR1 and CDR2: ENHRY, SYGVKD. The material sequenced was peripheral blood. The V gene is TRBV10-3, the J gene TRBJ2-5; D call uncertain. This clonotype originated in a middle-aged woman who had recovered from COVID-19. As DNA, the CDR3 is TGTGCCATCAGTGAAAGACTTGGAGAGACCCAGTACTTC. Translation: CAISERLGETQYF.